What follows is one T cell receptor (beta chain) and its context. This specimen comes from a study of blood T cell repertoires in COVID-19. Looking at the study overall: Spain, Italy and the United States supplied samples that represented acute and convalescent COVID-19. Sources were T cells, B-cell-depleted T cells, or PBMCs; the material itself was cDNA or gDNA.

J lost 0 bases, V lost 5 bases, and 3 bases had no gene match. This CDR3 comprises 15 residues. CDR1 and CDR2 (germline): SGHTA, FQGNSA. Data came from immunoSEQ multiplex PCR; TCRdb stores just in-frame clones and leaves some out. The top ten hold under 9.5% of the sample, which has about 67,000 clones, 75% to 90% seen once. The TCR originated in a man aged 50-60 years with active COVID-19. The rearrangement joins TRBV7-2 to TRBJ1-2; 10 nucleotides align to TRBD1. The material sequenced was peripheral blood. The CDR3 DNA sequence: TGTGCCAGCAGCCCAGGACAGGGGGCTAACTATGGCTACACCTTC. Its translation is CASSPGQGANYGYTF.